The sequence of this T cell receptor (beta chain) was determined in a study of monozygotic twins with inflammatory bowel disease. Per germline, CDR1 SGHVS and CDR2 FQNEAQ. This CDR3 has 14 amino acids. Generation of cDNA took place in eight separate reactions per sample. Template switching introduced UMIs that contain a 6-nucleotide sample barcode. Each CDR3 protein gets one entry in TCRdb, which reprocessed the 5' RACE reads and gives no DNA. Across over 110,000 distinct CDR3 sequences, the top ten clones capture 2% to 3% of the sample. The sequencing sample was made of blood. The sequence was collected from a human donor with ulcerative colitis or Crohn's disease, or a healthy co-twin of an affected twin (not recorded which). The chain recombines TRBV7-8 with TRBJ1-1; there is no DNA to check the TCRdb D call of TRBD1. The CDR3 protein is CASSYRDARTEAFF.